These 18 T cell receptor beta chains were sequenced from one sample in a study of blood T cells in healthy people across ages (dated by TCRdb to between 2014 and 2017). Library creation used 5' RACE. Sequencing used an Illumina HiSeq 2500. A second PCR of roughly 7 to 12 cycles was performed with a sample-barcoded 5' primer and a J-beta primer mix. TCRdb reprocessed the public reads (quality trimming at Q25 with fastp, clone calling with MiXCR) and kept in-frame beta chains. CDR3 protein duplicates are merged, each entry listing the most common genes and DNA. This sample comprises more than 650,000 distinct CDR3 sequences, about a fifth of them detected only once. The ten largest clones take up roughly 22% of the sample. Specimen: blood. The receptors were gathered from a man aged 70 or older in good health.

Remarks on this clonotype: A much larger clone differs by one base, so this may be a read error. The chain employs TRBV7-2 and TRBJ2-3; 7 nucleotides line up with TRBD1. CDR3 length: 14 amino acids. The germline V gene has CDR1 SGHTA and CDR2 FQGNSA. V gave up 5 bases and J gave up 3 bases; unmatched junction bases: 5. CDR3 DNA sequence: TGTGCCAGCAGCGTCAGGGACAGTACAGATACGCAGTATTTT. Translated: CASSVRDSTDTQYF.

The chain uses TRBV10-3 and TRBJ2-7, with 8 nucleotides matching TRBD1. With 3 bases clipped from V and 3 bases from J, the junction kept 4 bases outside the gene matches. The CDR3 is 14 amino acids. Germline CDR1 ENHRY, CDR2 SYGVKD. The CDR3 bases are TGTGCCATCAGTGAAGGACAGGGCTACTACGAGCAGTACTTC. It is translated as CAISEGQGYYEQYF.

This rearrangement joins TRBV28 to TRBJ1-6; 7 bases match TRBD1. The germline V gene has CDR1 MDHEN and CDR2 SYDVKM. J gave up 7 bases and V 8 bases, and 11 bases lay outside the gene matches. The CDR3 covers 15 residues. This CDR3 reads CASVPGQGVNSPLHF. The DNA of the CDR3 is TGTGCCAGCGTTCCGGGGCAGGGGGTGAATTCACCCCTCCACTTT.

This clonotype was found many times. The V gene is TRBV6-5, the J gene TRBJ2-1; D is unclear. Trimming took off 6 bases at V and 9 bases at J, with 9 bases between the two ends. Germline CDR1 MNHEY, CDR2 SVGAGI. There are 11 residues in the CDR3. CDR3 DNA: TGTGCCAGCAGCAAGTACCCTGAGCAGTTCTTC. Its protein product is CASSKYPEQFF.

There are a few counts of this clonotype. The CDR3 DNA is TGCAGTGCTGGGACAGGGACTAACACAGATACGCAGTATTTT. Residues: CSAGTGTNTDTQYF. The chain links TRBV20-1 to TRBJ2-3, with 9 bases aligning to TRBD1. CDR3 length: 14 amino acids. The germline CDR1 and CDR2 sequences are DFQATT and SNEGSKA (reference sequence). The ends lost 5 bases at V and 2 bases at J; junction bases unmatched: 5.

CDR3 nucleotide sequence: TGTGCCAGCAGCCAAGAGATCCTCCAGACCTACGAGCAGTACTTC. Protein sequence: CASSQEILQTYEQYF. The chain combines TRBV4-2 with TRBJ2-7, with no clear D. Germline values: CDR1 LGHNA, CDR2 YNFKEQ. CDR3 size: 15 residues. V gave up 0 bases and J gave up 2 bases, with 11 bases separating them.

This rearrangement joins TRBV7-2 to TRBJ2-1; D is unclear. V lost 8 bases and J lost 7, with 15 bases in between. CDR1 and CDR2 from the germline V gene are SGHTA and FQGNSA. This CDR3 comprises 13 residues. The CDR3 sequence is CASEPGVGNEQFF. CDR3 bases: TGTGCCAGCGAACCTGGAGTAGGTAATGAGCAGTTCTTC.

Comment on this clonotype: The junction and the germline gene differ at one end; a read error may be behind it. The CDR3 sequence: CASSQDGAGTGAYNEQFF. The CDR3 DNA reads as TGCGCCAGCAGCCAAGATGGGGCCGGGACAGGAGCCTACAATGAGCAGTTCTTC. V and J are TRBV14 and TRBJ2-1; 8 bases align to TRBD1. The CDR3 covers 18 residues. CDR1 and CDR2 from the germline V gene are SGHDN and FVKESK. The full variable domain, in which reference TRBV14 and TRBJ2-1 provide the parts outside the CDR3, is EAGVTQFPSHSVIEKGQTVTLRCDPISGHDNLYWYRRVMGKEIKFLLHFVKESKQDESGMPNNRFLAERTGGTYSTLKVQPAELEDSGVYFCASSQDGAGTGAYNEQFFGPGTRLTVL.

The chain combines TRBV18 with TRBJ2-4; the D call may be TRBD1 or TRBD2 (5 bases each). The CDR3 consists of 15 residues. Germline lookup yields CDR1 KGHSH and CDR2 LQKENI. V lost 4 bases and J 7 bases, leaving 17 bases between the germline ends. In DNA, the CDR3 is TGTGCCAGCTCACGAAGAGCGGACGGGGACAACATTCAGTACTTC. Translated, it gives CASSRRADGDNIQYF.

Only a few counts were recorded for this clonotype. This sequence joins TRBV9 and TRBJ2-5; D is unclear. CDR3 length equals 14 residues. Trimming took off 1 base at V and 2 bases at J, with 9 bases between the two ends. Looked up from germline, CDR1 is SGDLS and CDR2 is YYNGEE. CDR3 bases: TGTGCCAGCAGCGTATCATTAGGGCAAGAGACCCAGTACTTC. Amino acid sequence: CASSVSLGQETQYF.

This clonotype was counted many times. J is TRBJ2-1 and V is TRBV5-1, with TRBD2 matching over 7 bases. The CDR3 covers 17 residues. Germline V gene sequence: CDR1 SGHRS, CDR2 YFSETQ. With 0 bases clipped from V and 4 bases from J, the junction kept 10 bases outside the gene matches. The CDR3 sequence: CASSLAVATSDYNEQFF. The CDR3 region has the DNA TGCGCCAGCAGCTTGGCCGTCGCAACTAGCGATTACAATGAGCAGTTCTTC. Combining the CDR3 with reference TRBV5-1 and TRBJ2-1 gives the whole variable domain KAGVTQTPRYLIKTRGQQVTLSCSPISGHRSVSWYQQTPGQGLQFLFEYFSETQRNKGNFPGRFSGRQFSNSRSEMNVSTLELGDSALYLCASSLAVATSDYNEQFFGPGTRLTVL.

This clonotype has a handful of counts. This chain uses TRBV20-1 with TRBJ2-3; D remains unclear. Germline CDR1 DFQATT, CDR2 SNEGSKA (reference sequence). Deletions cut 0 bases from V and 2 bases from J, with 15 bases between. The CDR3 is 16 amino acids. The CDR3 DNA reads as TGCAGTGCTAGAGATCACTGGGGTGGCCCCACAGATACGCAGTATTTT. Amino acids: CSARDHWGGPTDTQYF.

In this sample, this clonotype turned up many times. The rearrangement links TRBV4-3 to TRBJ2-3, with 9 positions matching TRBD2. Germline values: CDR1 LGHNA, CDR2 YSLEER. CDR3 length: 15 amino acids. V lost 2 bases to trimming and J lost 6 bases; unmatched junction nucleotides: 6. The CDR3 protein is CASSQLAGPEDTQYF. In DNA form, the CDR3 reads TGCGCCAGCAGCCAACTAGCGGGACCCGAGGATACGCAGTATTTT.

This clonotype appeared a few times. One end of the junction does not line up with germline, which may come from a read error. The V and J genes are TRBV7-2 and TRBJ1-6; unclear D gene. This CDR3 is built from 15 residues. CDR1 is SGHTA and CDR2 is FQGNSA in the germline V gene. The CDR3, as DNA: TGTGCCTGCAGCTTAGAGCGGGGTGGCAGCTCACCCCTCCACTTT. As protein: CACSLERGGSSPLHF.

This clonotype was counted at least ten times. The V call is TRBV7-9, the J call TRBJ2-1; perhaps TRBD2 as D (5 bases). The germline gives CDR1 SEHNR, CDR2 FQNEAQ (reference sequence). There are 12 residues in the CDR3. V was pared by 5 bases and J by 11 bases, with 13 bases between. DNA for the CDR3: TGTGCCAGCAGCGGACTGGAGGCCAAGCAGTTCTTC. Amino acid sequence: CASSGLEAKQFF.

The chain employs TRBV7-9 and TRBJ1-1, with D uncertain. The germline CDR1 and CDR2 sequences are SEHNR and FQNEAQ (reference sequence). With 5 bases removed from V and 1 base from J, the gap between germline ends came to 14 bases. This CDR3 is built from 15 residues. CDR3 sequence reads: CASSPQQARNTEAFF. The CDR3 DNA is TGTGCCAGCAGCCCACAGCAGGCGAGGAACACTGAAGCTTTCTTT.

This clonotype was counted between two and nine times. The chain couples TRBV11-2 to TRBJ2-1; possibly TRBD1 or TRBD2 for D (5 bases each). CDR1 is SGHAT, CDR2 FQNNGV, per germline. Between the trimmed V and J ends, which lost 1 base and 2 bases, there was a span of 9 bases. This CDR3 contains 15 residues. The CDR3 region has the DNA TGTGCCAGCAGCTTAGGGGGGAACCCCTACAATGAGCAGTTCTTC. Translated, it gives CASSLGGNPYNEQFF.

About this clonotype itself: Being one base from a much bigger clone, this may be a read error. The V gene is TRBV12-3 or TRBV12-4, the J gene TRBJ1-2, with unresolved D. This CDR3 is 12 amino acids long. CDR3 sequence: CASSLSGYGSTF. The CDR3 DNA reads TGTGCCAGCAGTTTAAGTGGCTATGGCTCCACCTTC.